The clone carrying this T cell receptor beta chain was recorded a few times. Antigen unknown. The sample belongs to a study of T cells after yellow fever vaccination. TCRdb reanalysed the 5' RACE reads using MiXCR and keeps one entry per CDR3 protein. The sample records 170,000 or so distinct CDR3 sequences, about 6.2% being singletons. Study-level results: Repertoires obtained by FACS sorting could include abundant clonotypes that entered as contaminants from the bulk population.

Germline CDR1 and CDR2: SGHTA and FQGTGA. This CDR3 is 13 amino acids long. V shed 1 base and J shed 9 bases, with 12 bases lying between them. The origin of this receptor is a man younger than 35 who received the YFV17D yellow fever vaccine. The material was CD4+ T cells sorted from PBMCs, obtained on the day of the first yellow fever vaccination. The chain joins TRBV7-3 to TRBJ1-1; D ambiguous. CDR3 in DNA: TGTGCCAGCAGCTTAAGGGTCCCGGGAAAAGCTTTCTTT. It is translated as CASSLRVPGKAFF. Using reference TRBV7-3 and TRBJ1-1 for the parts outside the CDR3, the full variable domain is GAGVSQTPSNKVTEKGKYVELRCDPISGHTALYWYRQSLGQGPEFLIYFQGTGAADDSGLPNDRFFAVRPEGSVSTLKIQRTERGDSAVYLCASSLRVPGKAFFGQGTRLTVV.